Below, 8 T cell receptor beta chains from the same sample are listed, as sequenced in a study of blood T cells in healthy people across ages. A second PCR of about 6 to 12 cycles used a sample-barcoded 5' primer and a J-beta primer mix. TCRdb reanalysed the 5' RACE reads using MiXCR and keeps one entry per CDR3 protein. The sample has about 1.1 million distinct CDR3 sequences, around two fifths seen once. Input material: blood. The receptors were gathered from a man aged 18 to 29 in good health.

CDR3 nucleotides: TGCGCCAGCAGCCCAGGGGGGGCGAGAGGTCTAGCCAAAAACATTCAGTACTTC. Amino acid sequence: CASSPGGARGLAKNIQYF. The V call is TRBV4-1, the J call TRBJ2-4, with D perhaps matching TRBD1 or TRBD2 (7 bases each). The CDR3 is 18 amino acids. V was pared by 4 bases and J by 0 bases, with 19 bases between. CDR1 MGHRA and CDR2 YSYEKL come from the germline V gene.

Concerning this clonotype itself: At one end the junction does not follow the germline gene, possibly because of a read error. The chain is built from TRBV9 and TRBJ2-3, with TRBD2 identical over 9 bases. The CDR3 has 14 amino acids. In germline, CDR1 is SGDLS, CDR2 YYNGEE. Here the CDR3 reads CASSAGTSRDTQYF. DNA for the CDR3: TGTGCCAGCAGCGCCGGGACTAGCAGAGATACGCAGTATTTT.

The gene calls are TRBV11-2 and TRBJ2-2; D is tentatively TRBD1 or TRBD2 (6 bases each). The germline V gene has CDR1 SGHAT and CDR2 FQNNGV. The CDR3 totals 14 residues. Trimming removed 3 bases at V and 6 bases at J, with 11 bases between. The CDR3 loop is CASSLYRDSGELFF. In DNA, the CDR3 is TGTGCCAGCAGCTTGTACAGGGACTCCGGGGAGCTGTTTTTT.

This clonotype was found many times. V gene TRBV7-2 combines with J gene TRBJ2-1; 9 nucleotides line up with TRBD1. The CDR3 runs to 16 residues. Germline assignment: CDR1 SGHTA and CDR2 FQGNSA. The J segment lost 4 bases and the V segment lost 1 base, leaving 5 bases of the junction unmatched. The CDR3 coding sequence is TGTGCCAGCAGCTTAGTAGCGACAGGGGGATACAATGAGCAGTTCTTC. Protein: CASSLVATGGYNEQFF.

This chain joins TRBV27 and TRBJ1-2; TRBD1 matches 8 bases. V lost 7 bases and J lost 8; bases outside the gene matches: 12. The CDR3 spans 14 residues. CDR1 and CDR2 (germline): MNHEY, SMNVEV (reference sequence). The CDR3 coding sequence is TGTGCCAGCAAAGGACAGGGTGGAGGTGACGGCTACACCTTC. It translates to CASKGQGGGDGYTF.

The chain links TRBV20-1 to TRBJ1-1; no clear D gene. The germline V gene encodes CDR1 DFQATT and CDR2 SNEGSKA (reference sequence). Trimming left V 3 bases short and J 5 bases short, with 13 bases between. CDR3 length equals 13 residues. CDR3 nucleotide sequence: TGCAGTGCTAGCGGGCATAGGGAAACTGAAGCTTTCTTT. It yields the protein CSASGHRETEAFF.

The rearrangement joins TRBV6-5 to TRBJ1-1; perhaps TRBD1 as D (6 bases). V was clipped by 8 bases and J by 8 bases, with 15 bases between them. Per germline, CDR1 MNHEY and CDR2 SVGAGI. CDR3 length: 12 residues. Here the CDR3 reads CASQNQGSEAFF. CDR3 nucleotides: TGTGCCAGCCAAAACCAGGGGTCGGAAGCTTTCTTT.

This clonotype came up a few times. The chain couples TRBV20-1 to TRBJ2-6; 9 positions match TRBD1. The CDR3 spans 17 residues. Trimming at V came to 5 bases and at J to 2 bases, leaving 10 bases not matched to a gene. CDR1 DFQATT and CDR2 SNEGSKA come from the germline V gene (reference sequence). This chain's CDR3 is CSASGQGRSPGANVLTF. The CDR3 bases are TGCAGTGCTTCGGGACAGGGACGAAGCCCTGGGGCCAACGTCCTGACTTTC.